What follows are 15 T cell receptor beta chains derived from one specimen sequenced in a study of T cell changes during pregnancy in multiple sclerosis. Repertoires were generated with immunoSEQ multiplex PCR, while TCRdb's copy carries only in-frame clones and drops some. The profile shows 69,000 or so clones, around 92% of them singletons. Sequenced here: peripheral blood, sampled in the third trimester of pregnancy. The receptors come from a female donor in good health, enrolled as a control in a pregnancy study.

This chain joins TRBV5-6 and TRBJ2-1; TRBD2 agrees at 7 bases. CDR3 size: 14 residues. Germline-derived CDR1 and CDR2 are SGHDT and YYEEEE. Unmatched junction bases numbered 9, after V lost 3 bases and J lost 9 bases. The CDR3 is CASSSGLTGGEQFF. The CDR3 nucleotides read TGTGCCAGCAGCTCGGGACTAACCGGGGGTGAGCAGTTCTTC.

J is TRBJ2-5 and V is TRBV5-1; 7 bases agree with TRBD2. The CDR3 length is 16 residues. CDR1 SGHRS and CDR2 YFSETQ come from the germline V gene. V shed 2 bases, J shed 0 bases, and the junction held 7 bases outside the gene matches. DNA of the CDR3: TGCGCCAGCAGCTTTACGGGGGGACTGTACCAAGAGACCCAGTACTTC. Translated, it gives CASSFTGGLYQETQYF. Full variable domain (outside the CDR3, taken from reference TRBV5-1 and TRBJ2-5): KAGVTQTPRYLIKTRGQQVTLSCSPISGHRSVSWYQQTPGQGLQFLFEYFSETQRNKGNFPGRFSGRQFSNSRSEMNVSTLELGDSALYLCASSFTGGLYQETQYFGPGTRLLVL.

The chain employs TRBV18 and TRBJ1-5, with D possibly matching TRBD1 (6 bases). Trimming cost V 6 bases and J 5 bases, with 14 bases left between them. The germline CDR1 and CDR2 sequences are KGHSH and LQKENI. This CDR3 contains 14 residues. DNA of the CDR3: TGTGCCAGCTCCCCGCAGGGGCAGGATCAGCCCCAGCATTTT. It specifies CASSPQGQDQPQHF.

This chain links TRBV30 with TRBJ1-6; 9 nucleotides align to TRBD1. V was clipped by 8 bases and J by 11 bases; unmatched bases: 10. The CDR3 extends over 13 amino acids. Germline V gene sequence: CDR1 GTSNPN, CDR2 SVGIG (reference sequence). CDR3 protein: CARSGQGITPLHF. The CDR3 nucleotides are TGTGCCCGTTCCGGACAGGGGATTACACCCCTCCACTTT.

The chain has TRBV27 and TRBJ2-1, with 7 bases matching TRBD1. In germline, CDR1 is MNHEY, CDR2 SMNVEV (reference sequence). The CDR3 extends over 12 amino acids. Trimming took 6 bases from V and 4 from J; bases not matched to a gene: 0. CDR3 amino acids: CASSRGYNEQFF. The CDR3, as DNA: TGTGCCAGCAGCAGGGGGTACAATGAGCAGTTCTTC.

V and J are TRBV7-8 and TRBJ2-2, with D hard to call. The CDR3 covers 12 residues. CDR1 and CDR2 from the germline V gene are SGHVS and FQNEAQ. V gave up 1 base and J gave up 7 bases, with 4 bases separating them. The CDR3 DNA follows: TGTGCCAGCAGCTTAGTCGTCGGGGAGCTGTTTTTT. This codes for CASSLVVGELFF.

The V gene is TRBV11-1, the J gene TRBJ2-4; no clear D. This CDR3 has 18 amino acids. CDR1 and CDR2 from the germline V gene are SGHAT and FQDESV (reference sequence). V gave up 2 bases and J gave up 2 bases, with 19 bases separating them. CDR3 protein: CASSLFRSIGFPKNIQYF. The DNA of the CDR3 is TGTGCCAGCAGCTTATTCCGGTCAATCGGGTTCCCCAAAAACATTCAGTACTTC.

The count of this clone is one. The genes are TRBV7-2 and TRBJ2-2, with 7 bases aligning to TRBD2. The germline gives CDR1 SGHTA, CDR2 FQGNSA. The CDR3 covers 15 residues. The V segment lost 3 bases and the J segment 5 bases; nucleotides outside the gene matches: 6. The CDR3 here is CASSFLAGVTGELFF. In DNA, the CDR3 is TGTGCCAGCAGCTTCTTGGCGGGAGTAACCGGGGAGCTGTTTTTT.

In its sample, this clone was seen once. In DNA form, the CDR3 reads TGTGCCAGCAGTCGGCGAGGACAGGGTAATGAAAAACTGTTTTTT. Its translation: CASSRRGQGNEKLFF. V is TRBV5-5 and J is TRBJ1-4; the match to TRBD1 covers 8 bases. Germline CDR1 SGHKS, CDR2 YYEKEE (reference sequence). This CDR3 contains 15 residues. With V trimmed by 5 bases and J by 4 bases, 7 bases remained unmatched.

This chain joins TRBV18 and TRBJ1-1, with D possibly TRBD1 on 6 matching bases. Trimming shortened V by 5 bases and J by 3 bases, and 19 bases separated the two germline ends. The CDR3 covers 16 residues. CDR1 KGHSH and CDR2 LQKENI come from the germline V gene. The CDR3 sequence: CASSSRSNRADTEAFF. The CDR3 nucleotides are TGTGCCAGCTCATCGCGTTCTAACAGGGCGGACACTGAAGCTTTCTTT.

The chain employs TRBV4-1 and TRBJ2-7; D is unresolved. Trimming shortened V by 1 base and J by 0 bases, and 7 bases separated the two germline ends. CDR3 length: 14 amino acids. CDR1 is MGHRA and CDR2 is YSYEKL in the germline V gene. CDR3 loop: CASSQGVNSYEQYF. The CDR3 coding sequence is TGCGCCAGCAGCCAAGGAGTAAACTCCTACGAGCAGTACTTC.

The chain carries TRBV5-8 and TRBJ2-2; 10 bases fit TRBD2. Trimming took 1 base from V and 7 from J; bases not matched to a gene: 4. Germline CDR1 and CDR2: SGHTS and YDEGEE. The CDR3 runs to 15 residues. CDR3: CASSLLAGVVGELFF. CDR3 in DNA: TGTGCCAGCAGCTTGCTAGCGGGAGTTGTCGGGGAGCTGTTTTTT.

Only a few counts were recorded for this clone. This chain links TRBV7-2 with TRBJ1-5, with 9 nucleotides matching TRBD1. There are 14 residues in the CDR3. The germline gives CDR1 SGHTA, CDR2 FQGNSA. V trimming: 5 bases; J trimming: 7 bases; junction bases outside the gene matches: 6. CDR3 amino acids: CASSKDRGYQPQHF. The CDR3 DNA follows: TGTGCCAGCAGCAAGGACAGGGGCTACCAGCCCCAGCATTTT.

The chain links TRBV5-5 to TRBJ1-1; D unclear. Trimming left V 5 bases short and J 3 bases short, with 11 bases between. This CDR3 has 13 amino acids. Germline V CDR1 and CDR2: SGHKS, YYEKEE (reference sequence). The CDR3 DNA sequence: TGTGCCAGCAGACCGGGGTTTGACACTGAAGCTTTCTTT. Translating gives CASRPGFDTEAFF.

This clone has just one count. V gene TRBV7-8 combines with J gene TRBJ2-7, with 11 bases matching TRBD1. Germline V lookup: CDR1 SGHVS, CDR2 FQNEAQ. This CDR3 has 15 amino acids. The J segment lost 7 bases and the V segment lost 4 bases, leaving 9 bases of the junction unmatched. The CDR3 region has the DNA TGTGCCAGCAGCTCGCCCGGGACAGGGGGGAAGGAGCAGTACTTC. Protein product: CASSSPGTGGKEQYF. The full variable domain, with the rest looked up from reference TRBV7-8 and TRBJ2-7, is GAGVSQSPRYKVAKRGQDVALRCDPISGHVSLFWYQQALGQGPEFLTYFQNEAQLDKSGLPSDRFFAERPEGSVSTLKIQRTQQEDSAVYLCASSSPGTGGKEQYFGPGTRLTVT.